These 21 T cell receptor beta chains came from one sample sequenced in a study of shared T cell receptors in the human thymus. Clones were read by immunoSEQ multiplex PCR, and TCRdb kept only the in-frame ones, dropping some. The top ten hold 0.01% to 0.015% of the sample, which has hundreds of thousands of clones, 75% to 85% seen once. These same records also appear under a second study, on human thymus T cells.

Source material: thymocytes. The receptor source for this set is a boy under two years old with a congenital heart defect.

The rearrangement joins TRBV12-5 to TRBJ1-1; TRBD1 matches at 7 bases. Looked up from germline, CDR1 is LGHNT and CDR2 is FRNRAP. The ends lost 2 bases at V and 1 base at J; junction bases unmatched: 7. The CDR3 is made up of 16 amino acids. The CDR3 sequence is CASGLTPGQRNTEAFF. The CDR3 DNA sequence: TGTGCTAGTGGTTTGACCCCGGGACAGCGGAACACTGAAGCTTTCTTT.

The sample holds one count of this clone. CDR3 sequence reads: CASSVAGGPSGELFF. CDR3 sequence (DNA): TGTGCCAGCAGCGTAGCGGGAGGGCCGTCCGGGGAGCTGTTTTTT. The chain is built from TRBV9 and TRBJ2-2, with 8 positions matching TRBD2. The J segment lost 6 bases and the V segment lost 0 bases, leaving 4 bases of the junction unmatched. The germline gives CDR1 SGDLS, CDR2 YYNGEE. This CDR3 comprises 15 residues.

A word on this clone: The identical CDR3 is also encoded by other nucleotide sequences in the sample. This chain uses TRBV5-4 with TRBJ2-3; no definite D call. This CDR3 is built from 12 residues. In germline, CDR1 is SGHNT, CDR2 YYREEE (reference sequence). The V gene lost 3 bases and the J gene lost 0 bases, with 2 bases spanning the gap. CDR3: CASSSSTDTQYF. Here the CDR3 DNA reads TGTGCCAGCAGCTCTAGCACAGATACGCAGTATTTT.

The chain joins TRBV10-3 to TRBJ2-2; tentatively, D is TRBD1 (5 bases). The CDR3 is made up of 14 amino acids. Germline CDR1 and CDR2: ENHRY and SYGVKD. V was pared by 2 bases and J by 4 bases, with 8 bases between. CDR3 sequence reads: CAISEGASTGELFF. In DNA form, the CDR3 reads TGTGCCATCAGTGAGGGGGCCAGCACCGGGGAGCTGTTTTTT.

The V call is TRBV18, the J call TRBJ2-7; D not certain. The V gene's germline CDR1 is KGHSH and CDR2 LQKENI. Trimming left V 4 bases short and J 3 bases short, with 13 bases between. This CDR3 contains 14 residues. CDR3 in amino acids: CASSRPRVNYEQYF. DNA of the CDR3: TGTGCCAGCTCACGGCCCCGGGTGAACTACGAGCAGTACTTC.

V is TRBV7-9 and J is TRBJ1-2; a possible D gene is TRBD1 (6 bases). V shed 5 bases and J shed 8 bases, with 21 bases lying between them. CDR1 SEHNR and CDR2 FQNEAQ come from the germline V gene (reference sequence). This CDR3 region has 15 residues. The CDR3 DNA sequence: TGTGCCAGCAGCCCTCCCAGCGGGGGCGGAAGGGGCTACACCTTC. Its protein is CASSPPSGGGRGYTF.

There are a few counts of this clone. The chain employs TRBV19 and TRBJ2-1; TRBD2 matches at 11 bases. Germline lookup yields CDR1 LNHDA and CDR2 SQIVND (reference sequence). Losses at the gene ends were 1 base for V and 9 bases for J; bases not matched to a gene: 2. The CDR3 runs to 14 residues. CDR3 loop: CASSIAGTSGEQFF. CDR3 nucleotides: TGTGCCAGTAGTATAGCAGGGACTAGCGGTGAGCAGTTCTTC.

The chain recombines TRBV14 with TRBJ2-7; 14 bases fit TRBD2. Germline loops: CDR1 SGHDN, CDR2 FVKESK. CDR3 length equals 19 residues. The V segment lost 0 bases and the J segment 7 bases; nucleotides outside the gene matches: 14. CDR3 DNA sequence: TGTGCCAGCAGCCAAGACGAGACTAGCGGGAGGGCCCGTACTTGGGAGCAGTACTTC. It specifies CASSQDETSGRARTWEQYF. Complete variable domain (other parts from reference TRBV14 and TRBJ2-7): EAGVTQFPSHSVIEKGQTVTLRCDPISGHDNLYWYRRVMGKEIKFLLHFVKESKQDESGMPNNRFLAERTGGTYSTLKVQPAELEDSGVYFCASSQDETSGRARTWEQYFGPGTRLTVT.

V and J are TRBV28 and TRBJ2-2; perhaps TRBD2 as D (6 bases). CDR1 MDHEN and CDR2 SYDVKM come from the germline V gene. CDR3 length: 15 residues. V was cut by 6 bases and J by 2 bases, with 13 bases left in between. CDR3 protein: CASRPIADNTGELFF. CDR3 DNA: TGTGCCAGCAGACCTATAGCGGATAACACCGGGGAGCTGTTTTTT. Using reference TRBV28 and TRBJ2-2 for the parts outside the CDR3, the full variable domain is DVKVTQSSRYLVKRTGEKVFLECVQDMDHENMFWYRQDPGLGLRLIYFSYDVKMKEKGDIPEGYSVSREKKERFSLILESASTNQTSMYLCASRPIADNTGELFFGEGSRLTVL.

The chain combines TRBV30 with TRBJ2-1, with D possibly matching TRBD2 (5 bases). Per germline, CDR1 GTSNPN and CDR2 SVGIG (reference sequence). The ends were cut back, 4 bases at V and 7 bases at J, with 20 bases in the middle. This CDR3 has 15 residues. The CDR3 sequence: CAWNPPLAGVNEQFF. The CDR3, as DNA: TGTGCCTGGAACCCTCCCCTAGCTGGAGTGAATGAGCAGTTCTTC.

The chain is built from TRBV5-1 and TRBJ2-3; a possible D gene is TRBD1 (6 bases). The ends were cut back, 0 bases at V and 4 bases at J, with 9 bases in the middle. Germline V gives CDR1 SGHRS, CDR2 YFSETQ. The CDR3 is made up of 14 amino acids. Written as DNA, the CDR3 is TGCGCCAGCAGCTTGGGCAGGGGTGCAGATACGCAGTATTTT. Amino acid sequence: CASSLGRGADTQYF.

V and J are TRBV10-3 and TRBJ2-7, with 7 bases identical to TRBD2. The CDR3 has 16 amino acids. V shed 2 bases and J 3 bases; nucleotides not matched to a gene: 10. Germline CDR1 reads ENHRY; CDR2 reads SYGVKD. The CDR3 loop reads CAISEPSPSGSYEQYF. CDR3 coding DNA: TGTGCCATCAGTGAGCCGTCCCCTAGCGGTAGCTACGAGCAGTACTTC.

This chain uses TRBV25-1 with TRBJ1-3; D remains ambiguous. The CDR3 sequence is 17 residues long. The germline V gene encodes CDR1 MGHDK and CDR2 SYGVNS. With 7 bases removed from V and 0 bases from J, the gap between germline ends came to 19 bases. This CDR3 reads CASIGFPEGLSGNTIYF. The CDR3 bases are TGTGCCAGCATAGGCTTCCCTGAGGGTCTCTCTGGAAACACCATATATTTT.

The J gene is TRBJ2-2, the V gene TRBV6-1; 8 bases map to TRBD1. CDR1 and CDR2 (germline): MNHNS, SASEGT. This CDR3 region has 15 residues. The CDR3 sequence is CANRQTGGDTGELFF. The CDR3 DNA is TGTGCTAACCGCCAAACAGGGGGAGACACCGGGGAGCTGTTTTTT.

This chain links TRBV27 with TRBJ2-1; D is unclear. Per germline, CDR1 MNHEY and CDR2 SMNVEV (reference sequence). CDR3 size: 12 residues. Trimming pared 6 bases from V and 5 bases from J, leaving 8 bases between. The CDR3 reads CASRGTDNEQFF. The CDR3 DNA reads TGTGCCAGCAGAGGCACAGACAATGAGCAGTTCTTC.

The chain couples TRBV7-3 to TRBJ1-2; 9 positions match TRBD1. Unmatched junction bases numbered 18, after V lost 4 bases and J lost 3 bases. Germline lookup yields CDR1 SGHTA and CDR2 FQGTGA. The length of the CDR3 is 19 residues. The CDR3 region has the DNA TGTGCCAGCAGCTCGTACATCCGGGACAGGGCACAGTCTTACTATGGCTACACCTTC. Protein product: CASSSYIRDRAQSYYGYTF.

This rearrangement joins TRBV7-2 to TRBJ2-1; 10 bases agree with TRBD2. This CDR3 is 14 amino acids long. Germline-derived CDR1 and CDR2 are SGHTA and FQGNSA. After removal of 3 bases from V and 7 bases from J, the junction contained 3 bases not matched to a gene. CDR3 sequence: CASSFEREGNEQFF. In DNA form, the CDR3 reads TGTGCCAGCAGCTTCGAGCGGGAGGGGAATGAGCAGTTCTTC.

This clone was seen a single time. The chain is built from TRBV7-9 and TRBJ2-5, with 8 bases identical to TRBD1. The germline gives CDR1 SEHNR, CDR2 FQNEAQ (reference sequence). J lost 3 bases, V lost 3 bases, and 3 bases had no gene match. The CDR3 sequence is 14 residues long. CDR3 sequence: CASSLAGGEETQYF. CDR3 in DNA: TGTGCCAGCAGCTTGGCAGGGGGCGAAGAGACCCAGTACTTC.

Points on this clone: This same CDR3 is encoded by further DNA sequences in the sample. CDR3 nucleotide sequence: TGTGCCAGCAGTGAAACGGCTGAAGCTTTCTTT. Encoded protein: CASSETAEAFF. The chain is built from TRBV25-1 and TRBJ1-1; no firm D call. The CDR3 covers 11 residues. The ends were cut back, 2 bases at V and 6 bases at J, with 4 bases in the middle. Looked up from germline, CDR1 is MGHDK and CDR2 is SYGVNS.

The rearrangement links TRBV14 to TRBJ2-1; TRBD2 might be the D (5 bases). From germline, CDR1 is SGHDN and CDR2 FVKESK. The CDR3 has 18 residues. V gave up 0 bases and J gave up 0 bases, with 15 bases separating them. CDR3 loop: CASSQDSQRQSSYNEQFF. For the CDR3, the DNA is TGTGCCAGCAGCCAAGATTCGCAGCGGCAAAGCTCCTACAATGAGCAGTTCTTC.

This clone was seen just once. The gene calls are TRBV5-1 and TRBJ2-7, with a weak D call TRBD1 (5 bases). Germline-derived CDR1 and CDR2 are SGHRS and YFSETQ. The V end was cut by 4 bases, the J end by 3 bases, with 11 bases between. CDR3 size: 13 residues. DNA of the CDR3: TGCGCCAGCAGCGAGACGGACAACTACGAGCAGTACTTC. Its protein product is CASSETDNYEQYF.